This TCR beta chain was identified during a study of T cells in Graves' hyperthyroidism and ophthalmopathy. This clonotype was counted a few times. Template material for amplifying TCR beta CDR3 regions consisted of RNA transcripts. A set of HTBI primers served as the primers for a first-round RT-PCR of the TCR CDR3. In TCRdb, the multiplex PCR reads were re-called with MiXCR into one record per CDR3 protein. This sample has approximately 600,000 distinct CDR3 sequences; roughly 14% occur once, and the top ten carry around 4.5%. Deletions cut 7 bases from V and 4 bases from J, with 7 bases between. The CDR3 contains 11 residues. CDR1 and CDR2 from the germline V gene are ENHRY and SYGVKD.

Sequencing was done on a sample of blood. This chain uses TRBV10-3 with TRBJ1-1, with D possibly matching TRBD1 (6 bases). The TCR was taken from a woman between 35 and 50 years old with Graves' ophthalmopathy. CDR3 nucleotides: TGTGCCATCAAAGGGGGCACTGAAGCTTTCTTT. Translated, it gives CAIKGGTEAFF.